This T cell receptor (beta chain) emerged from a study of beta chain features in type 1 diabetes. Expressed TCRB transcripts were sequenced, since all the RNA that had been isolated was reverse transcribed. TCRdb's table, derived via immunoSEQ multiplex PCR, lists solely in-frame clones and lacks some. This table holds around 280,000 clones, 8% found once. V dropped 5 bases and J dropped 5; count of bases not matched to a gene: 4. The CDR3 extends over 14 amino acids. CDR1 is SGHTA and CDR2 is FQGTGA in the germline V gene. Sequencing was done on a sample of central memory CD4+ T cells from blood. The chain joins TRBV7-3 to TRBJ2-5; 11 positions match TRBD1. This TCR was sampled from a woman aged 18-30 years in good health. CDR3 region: CASSRTGGSETQYF. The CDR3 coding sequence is TGTGCCAGCAGCCGGACAGGGGGCTCTGAGACCCAGTACTTC.